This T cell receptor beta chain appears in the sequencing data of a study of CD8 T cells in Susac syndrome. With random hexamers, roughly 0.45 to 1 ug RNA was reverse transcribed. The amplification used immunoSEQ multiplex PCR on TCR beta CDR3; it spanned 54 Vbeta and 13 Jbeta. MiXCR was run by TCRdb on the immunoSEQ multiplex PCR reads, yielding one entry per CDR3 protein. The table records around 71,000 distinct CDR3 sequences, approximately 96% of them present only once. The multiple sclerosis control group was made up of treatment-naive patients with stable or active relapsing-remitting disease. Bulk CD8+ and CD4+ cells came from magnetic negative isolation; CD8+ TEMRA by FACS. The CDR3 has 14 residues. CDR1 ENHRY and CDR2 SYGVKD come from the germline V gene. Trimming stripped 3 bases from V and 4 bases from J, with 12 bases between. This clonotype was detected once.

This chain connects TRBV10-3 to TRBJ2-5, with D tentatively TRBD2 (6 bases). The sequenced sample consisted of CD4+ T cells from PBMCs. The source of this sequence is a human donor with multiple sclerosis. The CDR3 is CAISERTGGETQYF. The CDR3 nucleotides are TGTGCCATCAGTGAACGCACCGGGGGAGAGACCCAGTACTTC.